This TCR beta chain appears in the sequencing data of a study of blood T cell repertoires in COVID-19. Germline CDR1 MGHRA, CDR2 YSYEKL. With V trimmed by 4 bases and J by 6 bases, 6 bases remained unmatched. The CDR3 is 16 residues long. Assay: immunoSEQ multiplex PCR; the TCRdb copy retains only in-frame clones and omits some. The sample has around 100,000 clones; about 83% are singletons. This clone was found a few times. The chain joins TRBV4-1 to TRBJ1-6, with 10 bases fitting TRBD1. Sequencing was done on a sample of peripheral blood. This receptor was identified in a human donor in a cohort sampled during active COVID-19. This chain's CDR3 is CASSRLGQGINSPLHF. The DNA of the CDR3 is TGCGCCAGCAGCCGCCTGGGACAGGGGATTAATTCACCCCTCCACTTT.